The clone carrying this T cell receptor (beta chain) has at least ten counts. No antigen is known for it. The CDR3 covers 17 residues. Germline V gene lookup returns CDR1 SGHTA and CDR2 FQGTGA. V was clipped by 4 bases and J by 2 bases; unmatched bases: 5. This entry comes from a study of regulatory T cells in long-lasting Graves disease. In building TCR beta libraries, iRepertoire HTBI primers were used together with Arm-PCR of CDR3 regions. One entry per CDR3 protein, called by TCRdb with MiXCR from the multiplex PCR reads. This table holds about 610,000 distinct CDR3 sequences, about 15% found once. The study's findings and limits: Sample size, which was small, may have reduced accuracy.

Time point: newly diagnosed GD, antithyroid drugs for less than 3 months. Construction of the TCR library relied on RNA isolated from PBMCs. The peripheral blood volume drawn was roughly 9.9 milliliters, and it was collected into EDTA tubes. The sample was also reused in another study, on T cells in Graves' hyperthyroidism and ophthalmopathy. Per that paper: TCR CDR3 regions were first amplified by RT-PCR with HTBI primers. Prediction of ophthalmopathy progression came a median roughly 7.1 months pre-onset.

The source of this sequence is a young man with Graves disease. Sequencing used peripheral blood mononuclear cells (PBMCs), obtained at new diagnosis, from a patient treated with antithyroid drugs. The chain has TRBV7-3 and TRBJ2-1; 13 bases are shared with TRBD2. This chain's CDR3 is CASSSRGLAGTYNEQFF. Written as DNA, the CDR3 is TGTGCCAGCAGCTCAAGGGGACTAGCGGGAACCTACAATGAGCAGTTCTTC.